This T cell receptor (beta chain) was identified in a study of cytomegalovirus exposure and HLA in healthy donors. This PCR relied on a set of 60 Vbeta primers and 13 Jbeta primers. Authors' analysis steps: In a later analysis, the count reached 76 million or so unique TCR beta chains, with 10 million to 14 million shared. Assay: immunoSEQ multiplex PCR; the TCRdb copy retains only in-frame clones and omits some. V, J and clone size reflect that table, while D and trimming were determined from the DNA. In the table there are about 190,000 clones, about four fifths of which are singletons. Study findings and constraints: Highly shared variants forming one cluster were likely a sequencing artifact. Serostatus for CMV was the only available immune exposure information. Common viral pathogens (according to a later analysis) appeared linked to several of the most significant clusters.

This CDR3 is built from 14 residues. Per germline, CDR1 SEHNR and CDR2 FQNEAQ (reference sequence). V lost 5 bases, J lost 0 bases, and 10 bases lay in between. Concerning this clone itself: Its matching antigen is unknown. Other DNA variants within this sample encode the same CDR3.

The chain joins TRBV7-9 to TRBJ1-1; maybe TRBD1 (6 bases). This clonotype was sampled from a woman between 50 and 59 years old in good health and CMV-seropositive. The sequenced sample consisted of PBMCs. The CDR3 DNA is TGTGCCAGCAGCCCAGGACAGTTGAACACTGAAGCTTTCTTT. This encodes CASSPGQLNTEAFF. The full variable domain, in which reference TRBV7-9 and TRBJ1-1 provide the parts outside the CDR3, is DTGVSQNPRHKITKRGQNVTFRCDPISEHNRLYWYRQTLGQGPEFLTYFQNEAQLEKSRLLSDRFSAERPKGSFSTLEIQRTEQGDSAMYLCASSPGQLNTEAFFGQGTRLTVV.